This entry is about one T cell receptor beta chain. Its cognate antigen is unknown. During the collection period, no donor immune events like infections were recorded. These data are taken from a study of identifying expanded T cells in peripheral blood. Overall study findings and caveats: Clone count variance between roughly 2-week samples rose with total template count. Technical replicates showed approximately 1.2 changed clones; about two weeks about 16; four weeks 19.

Produced via immunoSEQ multiplex PCR; TCRdb's table is partial and in-frame only. Counted here are 60,000 to 80,000 clones, 90% occurring once; the ten biggest clones make up 3% to 3.5%. V lost 6 bases, J lost 2 bases, and 10 bases stayed unmatched. Germline CDR1 and CDR2: SQVTM and ANQGSEA. The CDR3 runs 15 residues. The sequence was obtained from a person aged 18 to 70 in good health. The source material was blood. V and J are TRBV29-1 and TRBJ2-1; TRBD1 agrees at 7 bases. The CDR3 sequence: CSVAGTAETYNEQFF. Written as DNA, the CDR3 is TGCAGCGTCGCCGGGACAGCCGAGACCTACAATGAGCAGTTCTTC.